The clone carrying this T cell receptor beta chain showed up many times. Its antigen is unknown. Sample donors were healthy Caucasian individuals that came from Russia, aged roughly 6 to 95. The germline V gene encodes CDR1 MDHEN and CDR2 SYDVKM. The CDR3 contains 15 residues. Losses at the gene ends were 5 bases for V and 6 bases for J; bases not matched to a gene: 11. Next came a second PCR, run for about 7 to 11 cycles, which used a sample-barcoded 5' primer along with a J-beta primer mix. A template-switch adaptor with 12 random nucleotides tagged each cDNA molecule. TCRdb passed the 5' RACE reads through MiXCR, listing each CDR3 protein once. The profile shows over 450,000 distinct CDR3 sequences, approximately 25% of them singletons. This entry is derived from a study of blood T cells in healthy people across ages. Overall study results and limits: TCR beta diversity tracked closely with naive T cell percentage.

These data were likewise used in another study, on T cells of mothers and their children. That paper notes: The whole RNA yield was converted to cDNA, approximately 1.6 ug per 15 ul.

This clonotype was obtained from a boy between 10 and 17 years old in good health. The chain couples TRBV28 to TRBJ2-3, with 7 bases fitting TRBD2. The sample taken for sequencing was blood. CDR3: CASSPPEREWDTQYF. CDR3 nucleotide sequence: TGTGCCAGCAGTCCCCCCGAGCGGGAATGGGATACGCAGTATTTT.